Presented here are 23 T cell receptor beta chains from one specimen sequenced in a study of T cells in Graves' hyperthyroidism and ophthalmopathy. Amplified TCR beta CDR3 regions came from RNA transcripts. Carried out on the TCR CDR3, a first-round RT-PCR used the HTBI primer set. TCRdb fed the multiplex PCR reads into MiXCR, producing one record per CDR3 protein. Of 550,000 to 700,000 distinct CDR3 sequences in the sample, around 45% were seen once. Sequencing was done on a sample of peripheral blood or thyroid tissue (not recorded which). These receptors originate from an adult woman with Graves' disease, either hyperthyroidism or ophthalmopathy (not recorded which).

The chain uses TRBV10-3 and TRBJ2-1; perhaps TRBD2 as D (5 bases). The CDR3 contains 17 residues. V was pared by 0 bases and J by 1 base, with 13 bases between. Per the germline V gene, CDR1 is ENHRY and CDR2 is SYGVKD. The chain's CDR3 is CAISESIVGVSYNEQFF. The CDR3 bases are TGTGCCATCAGTGAGTCGATTGTGGGAGTATCCTACAATGAGCAGTTCTTC.

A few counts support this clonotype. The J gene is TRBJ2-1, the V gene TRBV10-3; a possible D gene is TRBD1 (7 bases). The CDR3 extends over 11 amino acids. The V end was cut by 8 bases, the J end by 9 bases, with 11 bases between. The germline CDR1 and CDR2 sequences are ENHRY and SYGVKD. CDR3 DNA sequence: TGTGCCATCGGGGGGACAGCTGAGCAGTTCTTC. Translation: CAIGGTAEQFF.

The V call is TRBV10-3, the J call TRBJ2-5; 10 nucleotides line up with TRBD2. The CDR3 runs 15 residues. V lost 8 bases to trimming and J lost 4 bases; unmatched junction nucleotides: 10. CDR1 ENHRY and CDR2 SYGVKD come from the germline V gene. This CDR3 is CAILASGSRGETQYF. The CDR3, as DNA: TGTGCCATCTTGGCTAGCGGGAGTCGGGGAGAGACCCAGTACTTC.

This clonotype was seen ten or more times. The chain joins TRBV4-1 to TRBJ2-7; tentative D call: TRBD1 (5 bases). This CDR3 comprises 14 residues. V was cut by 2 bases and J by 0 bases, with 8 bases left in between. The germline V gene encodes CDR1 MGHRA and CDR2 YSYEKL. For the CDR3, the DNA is TGCGCCAGCAGCCAACGGACATCCTCCTACGAGCAGTACTTC. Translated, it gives CASSQRTSSYEQYF.

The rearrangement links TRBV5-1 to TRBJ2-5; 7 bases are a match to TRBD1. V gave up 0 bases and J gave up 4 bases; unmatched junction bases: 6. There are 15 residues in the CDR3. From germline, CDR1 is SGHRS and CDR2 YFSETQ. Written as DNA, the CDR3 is TGCGCCAGCAGCTTGGGAACAGGGGTCCGAGAGACCCAGTACTTC. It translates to CASSLGTGVRETQYF.

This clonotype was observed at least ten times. CDR3 region: CASSWVGENEQYF. CDR3 bases: TGCGCCAGCAGCTGGGTGGGGGAAAACGAGCAGTACTTC. The rearrangement joins TRBV5-1 to TRBJ2-7; D might be TRBD1 or TRBD2, each matching 5 bases. This CDR3 spans 13 amino acids. Trimming pared 3 bases from V and 5 bases from J, leaving 12 bases between. Germline-derived CDR1 and CDR2 are SGHRS and YFSETQ.

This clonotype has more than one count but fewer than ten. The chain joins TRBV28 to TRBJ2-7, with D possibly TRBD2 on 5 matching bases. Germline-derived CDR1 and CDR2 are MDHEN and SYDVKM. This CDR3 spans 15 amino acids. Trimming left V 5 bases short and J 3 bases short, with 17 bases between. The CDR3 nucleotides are TGTGCCAGCAGTCCGCCGGGGAGCCCCAGCTACGAGCAGTACTTC. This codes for CASSPPGSPSYEQYF.

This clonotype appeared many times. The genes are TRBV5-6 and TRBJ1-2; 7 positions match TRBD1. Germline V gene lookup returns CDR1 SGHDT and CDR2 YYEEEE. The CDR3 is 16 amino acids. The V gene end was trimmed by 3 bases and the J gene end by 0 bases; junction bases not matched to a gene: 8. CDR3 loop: CASSWTGQITNYGYTF. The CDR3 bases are TGTGCCAGCAGCTGGACGGGACAGATAACTAACTATGGCTACACCTTC.

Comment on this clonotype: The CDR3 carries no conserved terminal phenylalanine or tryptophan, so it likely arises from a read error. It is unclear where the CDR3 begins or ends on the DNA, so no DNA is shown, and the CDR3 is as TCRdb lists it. The CDR3: CASSLGAGYY. The V gene is TRBV11-2, the J gene TRBJ1-4. Germline values: CDR1 SGHAT, CDR2 FQNNGV. The CDR3 is 10 amino acids in total, end residues counted.

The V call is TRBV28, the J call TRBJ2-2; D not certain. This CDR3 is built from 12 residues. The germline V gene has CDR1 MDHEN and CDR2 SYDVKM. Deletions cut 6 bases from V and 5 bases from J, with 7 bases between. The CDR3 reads CASRLGTGELFF. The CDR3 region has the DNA TGTGCCAGCAGGCTGGGGACCGGGGAGCTGTTTTTT.

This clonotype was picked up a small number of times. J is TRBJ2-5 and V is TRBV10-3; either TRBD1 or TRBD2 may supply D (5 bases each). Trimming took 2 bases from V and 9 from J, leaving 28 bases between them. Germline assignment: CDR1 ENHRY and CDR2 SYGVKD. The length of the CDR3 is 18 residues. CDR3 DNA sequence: TGTGCCATCAGTGAGGGGAGATCAGGGTCGTCCGGCAATCAGCCCCAGTACTTC. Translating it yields CAISEGRSGSSGNQPQYF.

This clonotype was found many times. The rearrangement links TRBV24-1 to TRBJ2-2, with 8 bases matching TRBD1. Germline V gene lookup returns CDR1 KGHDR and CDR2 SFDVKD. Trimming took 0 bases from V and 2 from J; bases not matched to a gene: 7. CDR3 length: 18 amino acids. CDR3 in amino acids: CATSDLHGQGANTGELFF. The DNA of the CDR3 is TGTGCCACCAGTGATTTGCATGGTCAGGGGGCCAACACCGGGGAGCTGTTTTTT.

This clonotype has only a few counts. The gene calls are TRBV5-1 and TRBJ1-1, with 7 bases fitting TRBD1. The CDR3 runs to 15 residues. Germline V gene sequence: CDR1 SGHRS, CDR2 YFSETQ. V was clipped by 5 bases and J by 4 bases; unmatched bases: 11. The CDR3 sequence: CASSYRGQSTTEAFF. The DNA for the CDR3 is TGCGCCAGCAGTTATCGGGGACAGTCTACCACTGAAGCTTTCTTT.

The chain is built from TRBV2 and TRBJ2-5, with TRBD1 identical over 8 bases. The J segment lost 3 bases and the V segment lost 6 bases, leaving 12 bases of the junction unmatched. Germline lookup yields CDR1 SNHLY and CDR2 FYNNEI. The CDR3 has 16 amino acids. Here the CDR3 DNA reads TGTGCCAGCAGCCCAGGGGGCGGATCCGCCAAAGAGACCCAGTACTTC. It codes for CASSPGGGSAKETQYF.

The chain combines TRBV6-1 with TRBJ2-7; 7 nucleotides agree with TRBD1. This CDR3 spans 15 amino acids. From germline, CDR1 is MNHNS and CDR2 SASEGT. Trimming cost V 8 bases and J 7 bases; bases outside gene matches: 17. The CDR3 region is CASRRWTIRDREQYF. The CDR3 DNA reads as TGTGCCAGCCGGAGATGGACCATTCGGGACAGAGAGCAGTACTTC.

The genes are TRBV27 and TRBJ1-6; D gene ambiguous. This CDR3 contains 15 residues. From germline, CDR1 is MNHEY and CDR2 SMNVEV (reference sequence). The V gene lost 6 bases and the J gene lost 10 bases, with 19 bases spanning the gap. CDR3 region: CASSQPAGPRSPLHF. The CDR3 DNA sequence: TGTGCCAGCAGCCAACCGGCAGGCCCAAGGTCACCCCTCCACTTT.

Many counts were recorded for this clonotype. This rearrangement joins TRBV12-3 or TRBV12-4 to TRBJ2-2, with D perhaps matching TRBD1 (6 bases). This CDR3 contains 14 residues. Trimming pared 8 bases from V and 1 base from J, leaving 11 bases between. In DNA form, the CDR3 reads TGTGCCAGCCTCATGACAGGGAACACCGGGGAGCTGTTTTTT. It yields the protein CASLMTGNTGELFF.

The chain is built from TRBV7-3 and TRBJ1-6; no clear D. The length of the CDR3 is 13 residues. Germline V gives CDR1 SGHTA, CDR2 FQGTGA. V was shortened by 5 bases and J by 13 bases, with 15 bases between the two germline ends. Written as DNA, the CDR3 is TGTGCCAGCAGCCGGCTAGCGGGAGCCCCCCTCCACTTT. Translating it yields CASSRLAGAPLHF.

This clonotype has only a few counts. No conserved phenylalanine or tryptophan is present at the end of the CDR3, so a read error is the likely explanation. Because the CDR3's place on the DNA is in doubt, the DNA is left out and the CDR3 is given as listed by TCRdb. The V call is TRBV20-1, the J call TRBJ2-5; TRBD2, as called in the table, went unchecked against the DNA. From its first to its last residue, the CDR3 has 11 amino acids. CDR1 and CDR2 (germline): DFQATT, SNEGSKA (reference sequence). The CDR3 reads CSARVAGPPPL.

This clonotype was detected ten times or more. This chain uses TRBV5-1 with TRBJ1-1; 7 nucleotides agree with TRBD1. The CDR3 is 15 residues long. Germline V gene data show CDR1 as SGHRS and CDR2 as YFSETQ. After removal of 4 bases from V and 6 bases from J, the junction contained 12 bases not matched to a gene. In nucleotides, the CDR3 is TGCGCCAGCAGCCCAGCCGAGGGGGCGATCCCTGAAGCTTTCTTT. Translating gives CASSPAEGAIPEAFF.

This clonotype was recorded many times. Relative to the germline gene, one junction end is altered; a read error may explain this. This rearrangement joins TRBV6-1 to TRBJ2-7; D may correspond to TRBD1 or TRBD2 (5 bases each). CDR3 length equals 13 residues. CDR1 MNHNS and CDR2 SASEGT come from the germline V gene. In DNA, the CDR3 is TGCGCCAGCAGCCGGGGCGGCGTCTACGAGCAGTACTTC. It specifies CASSRGGVYEQYF.

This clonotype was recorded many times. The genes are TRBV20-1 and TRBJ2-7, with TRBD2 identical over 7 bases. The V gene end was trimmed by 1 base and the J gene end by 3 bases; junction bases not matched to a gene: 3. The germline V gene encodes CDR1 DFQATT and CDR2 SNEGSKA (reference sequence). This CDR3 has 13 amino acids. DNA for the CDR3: TGCAGTGCTAGAGGGCGGGAGTACTACGAGCAGTACTTC. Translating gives CSARGREYYEQYF.

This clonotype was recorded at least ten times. CDR3 protein: CASSLGTGQETQYF. The CDR3 DNA is TGTGCCAGCAGTCTCGGGACGGGACAAGAGACCCAGTACTTC. The V call is TRBV27, the J call TRBJ2-5; D is possibly TRBD1 or TRBD2 (5 bases each). V gave up 5 bases and J gave up 2 bases, with 12 bases separating them. Germline CDR1 is MNHEY and CDR2 is SMNVEV (reference sequence). This CDR3 is 14 amino acids long.